The 2 T cell receptor beta chains below were found in one sample sequenced in a study of cytomegalovirus exposure and HLA in healthy donors. It was with 60 Vbeta and 13 Jbeta primers that the PCR ran. The method was immunoSEQ multiplex PCR; TCRdb's version includes in-frame clones alone and lacks a portion of them. Of approximately 97,000 clones listed, 81% were seen once; the top ten hold 4.2%. The sample consisted of PBMCs. The receptor source for this set is a woman in her seventies in good health and CMV-seropositive.

The chain is built from TRBV6-6 and TRBJ1-2; 10 positions match TRBD1. This CDR3 is 14 amino acids long. Per the germline V gene, CDR1 is MNHNY and CDR2 is SVGAGI (reference sequence). J was trimmed by 6 bases and V by 3 bases; bases with no gene match: 4. The CDR3: CASSYPGQGNGYTF. The CDR3 DNA is TGTGCCAGCAGTTATCCGGGACAGGGGAATGGCTACACCTTC.

V gene TRBV27 combines with J gene TRBJ1-5; D call uncertain. The V and J ends lost 2 bases and 0 bases respectively, with 11 bases between them. The CDR3 totals 16 residues. The germline CDR1 and CDR2 sequences are MNHEY and SMNVEV (reference sequence). CDR3 sequence: CASSLPEYRSNQPQHF. As DNA, the CDR3 is TGTGCCAGCAGTTTACCAGAATACCGTAGCAATCAGCCCCAGCATTTT.